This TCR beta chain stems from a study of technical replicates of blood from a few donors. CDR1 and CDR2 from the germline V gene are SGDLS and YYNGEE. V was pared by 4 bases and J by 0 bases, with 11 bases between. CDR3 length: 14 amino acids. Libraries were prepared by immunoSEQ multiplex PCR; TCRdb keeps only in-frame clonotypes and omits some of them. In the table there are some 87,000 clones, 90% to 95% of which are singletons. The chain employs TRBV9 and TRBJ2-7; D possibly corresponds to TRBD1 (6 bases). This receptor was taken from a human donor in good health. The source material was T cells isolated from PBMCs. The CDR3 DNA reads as TGTGCCAGCAGCCCAGGGGACGCCTCCTACGAGCAGTACTTC. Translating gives CASSPGDASYEQYF. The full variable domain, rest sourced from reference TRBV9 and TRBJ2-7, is DSGVTQTPKHLITATGQRVTLRCSPRSGDLSVYWYQQSLDQGLQFLIQYYNGEERAKGNILERFSAQQFPDLHSELNLSSLELGDSALYFCASSPGDASYEQYFGPGTRLTVT.